These 24 T cell receptor beta chains were all obtained from the same sample, sequenced in a study of PD-1 blockade in classical Hodgkin lymphoma (TCRdb year 2020). Read against the paper, the sample's time point label means: newly diagnosed, previously untreated cHL patient sample. Libraries were constructed by the immunoSEQ multiplex PCR assay. TCRdb retrieved this table from immuneACCESS and kept in-frame rearrangements only. Not all clones are present; in checked studies, unresolved V genes account for under half, and no reason is known for the remainder. Recorded for this sample are roughly 77,000 clones; about 93% of them occurred a single time. Jointly, the top ten make up more than 2% of the sample. Sequencing input: peripheral blood mononuclear cells (PBMCs). The receptor set was obtained from a human donor with classical Hodgkin lymphoma.

The chain uses TRBV7-8 and TRBJ2-3; D is possibly TRBD1 or TRBD2 (6 bases each). CDR1 and CDR2 from the germline V gene are SGHVS and FQNEAQ. The CDR3 runs 14 residues. V lost 1 base to trimming and J lost 11 bases, with 16 bases between them. The CDR3, as DNA: TGTGCCAGCAGCTTAGATCCGGGGGCAGGAGGGCAGTATTTT. This sequence encodes CASSLDPGAGGQYF. The full variable domain, completed using reference TRBV7-8 and TRBJ2-3, is GAGVSQSPRYKVAKRGQDVALRCDPISGHVSLFWYQQALGQGPEFLTYFQNEAQLDKSGLPSDRFFAERPEGSVSTLKIQRTQQEDSAVYLCASSLDPGAGGQYFGPGTRLTVL.

The CDR3 sequence is CASNKPGQGCCNYGYTF. CDR3 coding DNA: TGTGCCAGCAATAAACCGGGACAGGGATGTTGTAACTATGGCTACACCTTC. The V call is TRBV28, the J call TRBJ1-2; 9 bases map to TRBD1. The CDR3 has 17 amino acids. Per germline, CDR1 MDHEN and CDR2 SYDVKM. J was trimmed by 1 base and V by 7 bases; bases with no gene match: 13.

This clone appeared once. This chain uses TRBV18 with TRBJ1-1; D gene uncertain. This CDR3 contains 13 residues. Germline CDR1 is KGHSH and CDR2 is LQKENI. The germline V and J ends were trimmed by 5 bases and 1 base, with 8 bases remaining between them. The CDR3 sequence: CASSRQTNTEAFF. The CDR3 DNA is TGTGCCAGCTCAAGGCAGACGAACACTGAAGCTTTCTTT.

The chain recombines TRBV11-1 with TRBJ2-5, with D maybe TRBD2 (6 bases). The CDR3 is 13 residues long. Between the trimmed V and J ends, which lost 5 bases and 5 bases, there was a span of 12 bases. Per germline, CDR1 SGHAT and CDR2 FQDESV (reference sequence). The CDR3 DNA is TGTGCCAGCAGCACCGGAGGGCGGGAGACCCAGTACTTC. It yields the protein CASSTGGRETQYF.

The rearrangement uses TRBV18 and TRBJ1-1; D not certain. Germline V gives CDR1 KGHSH, CDR2 LQKENI. There are 16 residues in the CDR3. V was trimmed by 6 bases and J by 0 bases, leaving 17 bases between them. CDR3 DNA sequence: TGTGCCAGCTCCCCCAGTCCCGGACGGATGAACACTGAAGCTTTCTTT. Protein sequence: CASSPSPGRMNTEAFF. Drawing the rest from reference TRBV18 and TRBJ1-1, the complete variable domain is NAGVMQNPRHLVRRRGQEARLRCSPMKGHSHVYWYRQLPEEGLKFMVYLQKENIIDESGMPKERFSAEFPKEGPSILRIQQVVRGDSAAYFCASSPSPGRMNTEAFFGQGTRLTVV.

This rearrangement joins TRBV5-6 to TRBJ2-5, with 7 bases that match TRBD2. The CDR3 runs to 16 residues. Germline CDR1 reads SGHDT; CDR2 reads YYEEEE. The J segment lost 3 bases and the V segment lost 2 bases, leaving 10 bases of the junction unmatched. The CDR3, as DNA: TGTGCCAGCAGCTTCGTCAAAGGACTAGTGGAAGAGACCCAGTACTTC. This translates into CASSFVKGLVEETQYF.

This clone was observed a single time. The chain has TRBV11-3 and TRBJ2-2; no reliable D call. Germline values: CDR1 SGHNT, CDR2 YENEEA. With 2 bases removed from V and 3 bases from J, the gap between germline ends came to 13 bases. The CDR3 sequence is 16 residues long. The CDR3 DNA sequence: TGTGCCAGCAGCTTAACCTGGACGGCAGACACCGGGGAGCTGTTTTTT. It is translated as CASSLTWTADTGELFF. Full variable domain (outside the CDR3, taken from reference TRBV11-3 and TRBJ2-2): EAGVVQSPRYKIIEKKQPVAFWCNPISGHNTLYWYLQNLGQGPELLIRYENEEAVDDSQLPKDRFSAERLKGVDSTLKIQPAELGDSAVYLCASSLTWTADTGELFFGEGSRLTVL.

The rearrangement uses TRBV7-2 and TRBJ1-1; D is undetermined. In germline, CDR1 is SGHTA, CDR2 FQGNSA. This CDR3 contains 11 residues. Trimming took 4 bases from V and 6 from J, leaving 6 bases between them. This CDR3 is CASSSSPEAFF. The CDR3 bases are TGTGCCAGCAGCTCGAGCCCTGAAGCTTTCTTT.

The V call is TRBV2, the J call TRBJ2-7; D is unresolved. Germline CDR1 is SNHLY and CDR2 is FYNNEI. This CDR3 has 13 residues. Trimming pared 8 bases from V and 0 bases from J, leaving 11 bases between. The CDR3 loop is CASWYSDSYEQYF. In DNA form, the CDR3 reads TGTGCCAGCTGGTACAGCGACTCCTACGAGCAGTACTTC. Full variable domain (rest looked up from reference TRBV2 and TRBJ2-7): EPEVTQTPSHQVTQMGQEVILRCVPISNHLYFYWYRQILGQKVEFLVSFYNNEISEKSEIFDDQFSVERPDGSNFTLKIRSTKLEDSAMYFCASWYSDSYEQYFGPGTRLTVT.

The chain has TRBV5-4 and TRBJ2-2, with D maybe TRBD1 (6 bases). Germline CDR1 SGHNT, CDR2 YYREEE (reference sequence). V lost 3 bases, J lost 0 bases, and 9 bases lay in between. The CDR3 is 15 amino acids. CDR3 region: CASSSGHANTGELFF. The CDR3, as DNA: TGTGCCAGCAGCTCGGGACATGCGAACACCGGGGAGCTGTTTTTT.

This clone was recorded once. The chain is built from TRBV6-5 and TRBJ1-5, with D possibly TRBD1 on 5 matching bases. This CDR3 is 13 amino acids long. V dropped 8 bases and J dropped 6 bases, with 14 bases sitting between them. Germline CDR1 is MNHEY and CDR2 is SVGAGI. The CDR3 DNA sequence: TGTGCCAGCCGAGGAAGGGGAGGTCAGCCCCAGCATTTT. Its protein product is CASRGRGGQPQHF.

V usage is TRBV6-6 and J usage is TRBJ1-5; D is undetermined. The CDR3 covers 15 residues. The germline V gene encodes CDR1 MNHNY and CDR2 SVGAGI (reference sequence). The V end was cut by 5 bases, the J end by 3 bases, with 14 bases between. CDR3 nucleotides: TGTGCCAGCAGTCACGCGGAGGGTCTCAATCAGCCCCAGCATTTT. Its translation: CASSHAEGLNQPQHF.

This clone has only a few counts. The chain recombines TRBV7-2 with TRBJ2-1; a possible D gene is TRBD1 (6 bases). With 3 bases removed from V and 10 bases from J, the gap between germline ends came to 13 bases. This CDR3 is built from 13 residues. Germline CDR1 is SGHTA and CDR2 is FQGNSA. The CDR3 spells CASSFQGRGEQFF. DNA of the CDR3: TGTGCCAGCAGCTTCCAGGGGCGCGGGGAGCAGTTCTTC.

V usage is TRBV29-1 and J usage is TRBJ2-3, with D unresolved. The length of the CDR3 is 10 residues. V shed 6 bases and J shed 6 bases, with 7 bases lying between them. Germline lookup yields CDR1 SQVTM and CDR2 ANQGSEA. CDR3 amino acids: CSVLRDTQYF. In DNA form, the CDR3 reads TGCAGCGTCCTCCGGGATACGCAGTATTTT.

J is TRBJ1-2 and V is TRBV28; D not certain. Germline assignment: CDR1 MDHEN and CDR2 SYDVKM. The CDR3 runs to 13 residues. Trimming took off 6 bases at V and 4 bases at J, with 12 bases between the two ends. The CDR3 DNA follows: TGTGCCAGCAGACGGGGTATGGGCTATGGCTACACCTTC. This encodes CASRRGMGYGYTF.

V and J are TRBV6-4 and TRBJ2-7; D gene unclear. Germline V lookup: CDR1 MRHNA, CDR2 SNTAGT. The V end lost 10 bases, the J end lost 3 bases, and 19 bases lay between the germline ends. The CDR3 covers 14 residues. The CDR3 spells CATAFKVLHYEQYF. The CDR3 DNA is TGTGCCACCGCCTTTAAGGTTTTACACTACGAGCAGTACTTC.

The chain joins TRBV28 to TRBJ2-1, with no clear D. CDR1 is MDHEN and CDR2 is SYDVKM in the germline V gene. The length of the CDR3 is 12 residues. V was shortened by 2 bases and J by 7 bases, with 6 bases between the two germline ends. CDR3 bases: TGTGCCAGCAGTTTAGGGAAGAATGAGCAGTTCTTC. Translation gives CASSLGKNEQFF.

This rearrangement joins TRBV9 to TRBJ2-7; TRBD2 matches at 9 bases. CDR1 is SGDLS, CDR2 YYNGEE, per germline. V trimming: 0 bases; J trimming: 5 bases; junction bases outside the gene matches: 6. There are 15 residues in the CDR3. The CDR3 DNA reads as TGTGCCAGCAGCGTAGATGGTAGCGGGAGCAACGAGCAGTACTTC. This codes for CASSVDGSGSNEQYF.

CDR3 in DNA: TGTGCCATCAGTGGGACTAGCGGGGGAACCTACGAGCAGTACTTC. This sequence encodes CAISGTSGGTYEQYF. This sequence joins TRBV10-3 and TRBJ2-7; 13 nucleotides align to TRBD2. The trim removed 4 bases at V and 2 bases at J, leaving 2 bases unmatched. The CDR3 covers 15 residues. The V gene's germline CDR1 is ENHRY and CDR2 SYGVKD.

J is TRBJ1-2 and V is TRBV6-6; D remains unclear. The CDR3 runs 12 residues. V was pared by 5 bases and J by 4 bases, with 8 bases between. Germline V gene lookup returns CDR1 MNHNY and CDR2 SVGAGI (reference sequence). The CDR3 loop is CASSPDLYGYTF. For the CDR3, the DNA is TGTGCCAGCAGTCCAGACCTCTATGGCTACACCTTC.

The chain joins TRBV28 to TRBJ2-5; D is unclear. V was pared by 5 bases and J by 2 bases, with 6 bases between. The germline gives CDR1 MDHEN, CDR2 SYDVKM. The CDR3 is 12 amino acids. Here the CDR3 reads CASSIVQETQYF. In nucleotides, the CDR3 is TGTGCCAGCAGTATCGTTCAAGAGACCCAGTACTTC.

The V call is TRBV4-2, the J call TRBJ1-1; D is uncertain. The CDR3 covers 17 residues. Trimming removed 4 bases from V and 4 bases from J, with 22 bases in between. Germline V gives CDR1 LGHNA, CDR2 YNFKEQ. CDR3 in amino acids: CASSPRAGRTGSTEAFF. The CDR3 DNA is TGTGCCAGCAGCCCCCGGGCTGGGCGGACGGGGAGCACTGAAGCTTTCTTT.

The gene calls are TRBV7-2 and TRBJ1-5; D perhaps matches TRBD1 (5 bases). CDR3 length: 12 residues. Germline loops: CDR1 SGHTA, CDR2 FQGNSA. V was shortened by 3 bases and J by 9 bases, with 9 bases between the two germline ends. The CDR3 DNA sequence: TGTGCCAGCAGCTTGTGGGGGGGGCCCCAGCATTTT. Its translation is CASSLWGGPQHF.

CDR3 in DNA: TGCGCCAGCAGCCATACTTTACGCCCGGGAGTAGTCGCAGATACGCAGTATTTT. Translation: CASSHTLRPGVVADTQYF. This sequence joins TRBV4-1 and TRBJ2-3; tentative D call: TRBD2 (6 bases). Germline loops: CDR1 MGHRA, CDR2 YSYEKL. Trimming took off 3 bases at V and 4 bases at J, with 23 bases between the two ends. CDR3 length: 18 amino acids.